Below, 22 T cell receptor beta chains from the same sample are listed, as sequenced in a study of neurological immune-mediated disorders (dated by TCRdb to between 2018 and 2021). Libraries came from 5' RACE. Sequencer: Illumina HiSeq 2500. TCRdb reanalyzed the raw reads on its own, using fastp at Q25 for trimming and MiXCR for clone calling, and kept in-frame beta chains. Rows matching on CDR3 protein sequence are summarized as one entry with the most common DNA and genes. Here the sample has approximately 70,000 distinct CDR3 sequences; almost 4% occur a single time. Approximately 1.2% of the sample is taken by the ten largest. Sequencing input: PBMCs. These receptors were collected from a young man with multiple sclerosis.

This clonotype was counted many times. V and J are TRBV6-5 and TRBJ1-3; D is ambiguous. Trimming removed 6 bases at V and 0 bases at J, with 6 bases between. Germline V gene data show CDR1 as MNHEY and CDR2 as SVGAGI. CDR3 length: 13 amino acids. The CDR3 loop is CASRRGSGNTIYF. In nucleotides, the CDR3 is TGTGCCAGCAGGCGAGGCTCTGGAAACACCATATATTTT.

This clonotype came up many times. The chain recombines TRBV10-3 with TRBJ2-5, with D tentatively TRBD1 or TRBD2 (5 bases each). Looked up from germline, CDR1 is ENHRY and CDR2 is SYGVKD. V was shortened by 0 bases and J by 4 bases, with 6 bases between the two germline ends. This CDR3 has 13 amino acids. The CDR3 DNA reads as TGTGCCATCAGTGAGTCTGGGACAGAGACCCAGTACTTC. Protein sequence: CAISESGTETQYF.

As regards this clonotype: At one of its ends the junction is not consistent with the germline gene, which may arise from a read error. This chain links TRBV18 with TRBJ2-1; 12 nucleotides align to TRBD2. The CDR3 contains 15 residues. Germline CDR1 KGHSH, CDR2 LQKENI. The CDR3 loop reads CVSSQGLAGRNEQFF. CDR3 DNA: TGTGTCAGCTCACAAGGACTAGCGGGGAGAAATGAGCAGTTCTTC.

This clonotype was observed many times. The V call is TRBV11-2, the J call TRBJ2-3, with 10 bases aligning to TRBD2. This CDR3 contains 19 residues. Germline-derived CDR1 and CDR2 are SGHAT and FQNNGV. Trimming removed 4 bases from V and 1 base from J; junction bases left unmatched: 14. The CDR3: CASSSYPRGAGGRTDTQYF. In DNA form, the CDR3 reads TGTGCCAGCAGCTCTTACCCCCGAGGAGCGGGGGGGCGCACAGATACGCAGTATTTT.

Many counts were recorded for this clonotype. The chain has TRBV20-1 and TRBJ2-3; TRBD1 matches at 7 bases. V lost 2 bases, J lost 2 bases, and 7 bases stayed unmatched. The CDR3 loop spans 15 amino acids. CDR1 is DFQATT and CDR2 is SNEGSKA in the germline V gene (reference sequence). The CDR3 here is CSARTQGLHTDTQYF. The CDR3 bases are TGCAGTGCTAGAACACAGGGGCTTCACACAGATACGCAGTATTTT.

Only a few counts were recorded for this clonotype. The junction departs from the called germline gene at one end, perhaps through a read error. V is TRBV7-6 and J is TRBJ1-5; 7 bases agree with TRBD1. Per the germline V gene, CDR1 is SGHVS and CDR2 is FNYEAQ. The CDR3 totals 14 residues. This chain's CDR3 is CASSPGTDNQPQNF. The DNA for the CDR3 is TGTGCCAGCAGCCCTGGGACAGACAATCAGCCCCAGAATTTT.

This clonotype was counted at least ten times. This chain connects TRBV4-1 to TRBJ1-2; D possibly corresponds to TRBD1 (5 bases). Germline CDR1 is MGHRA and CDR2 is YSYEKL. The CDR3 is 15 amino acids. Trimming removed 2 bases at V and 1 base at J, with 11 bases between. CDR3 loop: CASSQKQANNYGYTF. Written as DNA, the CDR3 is TGCGCCAGCAGCCAAAAACAGGCGAATAACTATGGCTACACCTTC.

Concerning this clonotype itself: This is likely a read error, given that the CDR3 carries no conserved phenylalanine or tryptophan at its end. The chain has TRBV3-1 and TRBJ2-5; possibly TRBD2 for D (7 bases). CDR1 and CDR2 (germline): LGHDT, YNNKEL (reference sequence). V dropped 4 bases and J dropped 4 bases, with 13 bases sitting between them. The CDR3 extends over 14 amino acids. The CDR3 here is CASSRGGPRETQYS. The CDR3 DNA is TGTGCCAGCAGCCGGGGGGGCCCGAGAGAGACCCAGTACAGC.

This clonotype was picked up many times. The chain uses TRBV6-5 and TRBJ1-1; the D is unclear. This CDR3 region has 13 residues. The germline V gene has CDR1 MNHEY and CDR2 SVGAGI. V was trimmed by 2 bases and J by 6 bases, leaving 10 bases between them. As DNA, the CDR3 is TGTGCCAGCAGTTACACTAGGGCTTCTGAAGCTTTCTTT. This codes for CASSYTRASEAFF.

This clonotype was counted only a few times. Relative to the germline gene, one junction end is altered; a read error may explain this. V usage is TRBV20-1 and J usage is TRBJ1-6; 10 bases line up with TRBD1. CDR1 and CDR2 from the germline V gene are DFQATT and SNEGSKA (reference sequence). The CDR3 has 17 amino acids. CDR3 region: CSARVRDRGTLNSPLNF. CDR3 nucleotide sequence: TGCAGTGCTAGGGTCCGGGACAGGGGAACTTTAAATTCACCCCTCAACTTT.

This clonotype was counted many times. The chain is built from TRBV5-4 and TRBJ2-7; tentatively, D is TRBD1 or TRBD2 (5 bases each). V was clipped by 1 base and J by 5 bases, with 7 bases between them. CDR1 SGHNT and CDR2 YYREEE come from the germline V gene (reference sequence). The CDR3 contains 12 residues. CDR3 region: CASSLRDHEQYF. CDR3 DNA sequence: TGTGCCAGCAGCTTGAGGGACCACGAGCAGTACTTC.

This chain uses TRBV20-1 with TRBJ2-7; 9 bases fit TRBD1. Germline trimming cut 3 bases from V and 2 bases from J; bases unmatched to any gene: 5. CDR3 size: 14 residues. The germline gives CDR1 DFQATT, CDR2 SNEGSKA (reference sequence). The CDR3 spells CSASLRTGAYEQYF. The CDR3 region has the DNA TGCAGTGCTAGCCTCAGGACAGGGGCCTACGAGCAGTACTTC.

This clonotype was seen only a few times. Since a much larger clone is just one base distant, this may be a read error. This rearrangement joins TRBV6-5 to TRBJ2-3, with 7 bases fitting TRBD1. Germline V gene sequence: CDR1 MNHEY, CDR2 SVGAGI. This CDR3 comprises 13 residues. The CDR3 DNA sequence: TGTACCAGCAGCAGACAGGGTCCAGATACGCAGTATTTT. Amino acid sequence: CTSSRQGPDTQYF.

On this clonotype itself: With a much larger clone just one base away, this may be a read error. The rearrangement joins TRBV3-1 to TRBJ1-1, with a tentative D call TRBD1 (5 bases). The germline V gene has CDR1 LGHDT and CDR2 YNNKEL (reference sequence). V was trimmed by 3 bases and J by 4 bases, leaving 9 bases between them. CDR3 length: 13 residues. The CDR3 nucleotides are TGTGCCAGCAGCCACGGGACGGGCACTGAAGCTTTCTTT. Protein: CASSHGTGTEAFF.

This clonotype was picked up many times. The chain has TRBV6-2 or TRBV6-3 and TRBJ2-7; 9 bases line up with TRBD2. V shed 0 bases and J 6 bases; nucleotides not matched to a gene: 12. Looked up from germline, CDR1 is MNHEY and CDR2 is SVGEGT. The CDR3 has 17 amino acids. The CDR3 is CASSYSRRGGSDGEQYF. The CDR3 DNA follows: TGTGCCAGCAGTTACTCGCGGCGGGGGGGCTCGGATGGCGAGCAGTACTTC.

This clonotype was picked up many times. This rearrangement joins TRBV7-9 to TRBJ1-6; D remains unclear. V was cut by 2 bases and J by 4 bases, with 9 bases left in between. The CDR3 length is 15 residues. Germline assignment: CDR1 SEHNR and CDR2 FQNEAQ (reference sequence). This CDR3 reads CASSLSVGYNSPLHF. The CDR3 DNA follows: TGTGCCAGCAGCTTAAGCGTTGGTTATAATTCACCCCTCCACTTT.

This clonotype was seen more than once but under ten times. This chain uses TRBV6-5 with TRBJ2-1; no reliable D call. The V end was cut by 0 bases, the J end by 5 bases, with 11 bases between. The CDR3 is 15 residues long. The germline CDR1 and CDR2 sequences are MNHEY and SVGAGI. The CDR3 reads CASSYSKLPNNEQFF. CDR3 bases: TGTGCCAGCAGTTACTCGAAACTACCAAACAATGAGCAGTTCTTC.

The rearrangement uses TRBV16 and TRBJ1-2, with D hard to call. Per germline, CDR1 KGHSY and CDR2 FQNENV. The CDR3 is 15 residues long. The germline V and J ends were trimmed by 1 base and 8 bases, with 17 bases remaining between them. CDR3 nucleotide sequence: TGTGCCAGCAGCCAATTGCTAACAGTCTCCGCAGGCTACACCTTC. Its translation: CASSQLLTVSAGYTF.

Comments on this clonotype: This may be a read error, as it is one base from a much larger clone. CDR3 loop: CASTDSSTDTQHF. DNA for the CDR3: TGTGCCAGCACCGATTCTAGCACAGATACGCAGCATTTT. The V call is TRBV6-5, the J call TRBJ2-3; D gene ambiguous. The last part of the DNA fits TRBJ1-5 better; the J call may be wrong. CDR1 is MNHEY, CDR2 SVGAGI, per germline. The CDR3 length is 13 residues.

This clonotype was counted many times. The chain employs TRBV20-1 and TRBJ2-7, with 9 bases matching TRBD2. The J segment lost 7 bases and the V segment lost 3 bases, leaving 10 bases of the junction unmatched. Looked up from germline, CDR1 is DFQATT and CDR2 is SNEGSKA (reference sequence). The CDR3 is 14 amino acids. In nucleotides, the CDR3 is TGCAGTGCTAGCAAGGCGGGGGGGCCGAAGGAGCAGTACTTC. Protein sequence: CSASKAGGPKEQYF.

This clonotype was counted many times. CDR3 in amino acids: CASSSRVFVEPDTQYF. In nucleotides, the CDR3 is TGTGCCAGCAGCTCTCGGGTCTTCGTAGAGCCAGATACGCAGTATTTT. V usage is TRBV7-2 and J usage is TRBJ2-3; D gene uncertain. This CDR3 comprises 16 residues. The V end was cut by 4 bases, the J end by 4 bases, with 18 bases between. Per the germline V gene, CDR1 is SGHTA and CDR2 is FQGNSA.

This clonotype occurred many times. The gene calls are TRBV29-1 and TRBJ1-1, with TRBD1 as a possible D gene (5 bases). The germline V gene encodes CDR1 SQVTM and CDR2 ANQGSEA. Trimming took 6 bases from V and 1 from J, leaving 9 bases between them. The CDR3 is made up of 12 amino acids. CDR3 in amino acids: CSVKTANTEAFF. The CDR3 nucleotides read TGCAGCGTCAAGACAGCGAACACTGAAGCTTTCTTT.